These 31 T cell receptor beta chains came from one sample sequenced in a study of T cells after yellow fever vaccination. Each CDR3 protein is one row after TCRdb ran MiXCR on the 5' RACE reads. The sample shows a few hundred thousand distinct CDR3 sequences, under 3.5% of them seen only once. The sequencing used CD4+ T cells sorted from PBMCs, collected 10 days after the yellow fever booster vaccination. The receptors were gathered from a man in his late teens or twenties who received the YFV17D yellow fever vaccine.

This clonotype was found a few times. The rearrangement links TRBV12-3 or TRBV12-4 to TRBJ1-2; D is unclear. Trimming cost V 2 bases and J 4 bases, with 11 bases left between them. This CDR3 is 14 amino acids long. The DNA of the CDR3 is TGTGCCAGCAGTTTACGCCCGGAATTCTATGGCTACACCTTC. This gives the protein CASSLRPEFYGYTF.

This chain uses TRBV18 with TRBJ1-1; 7 positions agree with TRBD1. Germline V gives CDR1 KGHSH, CDR2 LQKENI. The CDR3 spans 15 residues. With 2 bases clipped from V and 0 bases from J, the junction kept 3 bases outside the gene matches. The CDR3 nucleotides are TGTGCCAGCTCACCATCCGGGACAGTGAACACTGAAGCTTTCTTT. It is translated as CASSPSGTVNTEAFF.

Only a few counts were recorded for this clonotype. The chain employs TRBV5-6 and TRBJ2-1, with 14 nucleotides matching TRBD2. In germline, CDR1 is SGHDT, CDR2 YYEEEE. The J segment lost 9 bases and the V segment lost 6 bases, leaving 8 bases of the junction unmatched. The CDR3 loop spans 15 amino acids. This chain's CDR3 is CASILTSGGVIEQFF. CDR3 DNA sequence: TGTGCCAGCATCCTGACTAGCGGGGGGGTTATTGAGCAGTTCTTC.

This clonotype showed up just a few times. This chain's CDR3 is CASSQPTGYGYTF. The DNA for the CDR3 is TGCGCCAGCAGCCAACCCACAGGGTATGGCTACACCTTC. The genes are TRBV4-1 and TRBJ1-2, with D perhaps TRBD1 (6 bases). Germline lookup yields CDR1 MGHRA and CDR2 YSYEKL. The CDR3 has 13 residues. V was trimmed by 2 bases and J by 5 bases, leaving 9 bases between them.

The table lists this clonotype with many counts. V gene TRBV7-2 combines with J gene TRBJ2-7, with no clear D. The germline V gene encodes CDR1 SGHTA and CDR2 FQGNSA. The CDR3 totals 13 residues. The V end was cut by 1 base, the J end by 5 bases, with 9 bases between. In DNA form, the CDR3 reads TGTGCCAGCAGCTTAGGGTTAGTGAACGAGCAGTACTTC. This encodes CASSLGLVNEQYF.

This clonotype was counted at least ten times. V gene TRBV27 combines with J gene TRBJ1-1, with D perhaps TRBD1 (5 bases). Deletions cut 2 bases from V and 2 bases from J, with 9 bases between. The CDR3 has 14 residues. Germline V gene data show CDR1 as MNHEY and CDR2 as SMNVEV (reference sequence). CDR3 residues: CASSLAGLNTEAFF. The CDR3 nucleotides are TGTGCCAGCAGTTTAGCGGGGCTCAACACTGAAGCTTTCTTT.

This clonotype has ten or more counts. The V gene is TRBV5-6, the J gene TRBJ2-7, with D hard to call. Germline V gene data show CDR1 as SGHDT and CDR2 as YYEEEE. The CDR3 sequence is 12 residues long. V was pared by 3 bases and J by 2 bases, with 6 bases between. CDR3 amino acids: CASSYSAYEQYF. CDR3 DNA sequence: TGTGCCAGCAGCTACAGCGCCTACGAGCAGTACTTC.

This clonotype was observed at least ten times. The CDR3 protein is CASSTSSGYTDTQYF. As DNA, the CDR3 is TGTGCCAGCAGCACCTCTAGCGGATACACAGATACGCAGTATTTT. The rearrangement uses TRBV9 and TRBJ2-3; 7 nucleotides agree with TRBD2. Per the germline V gene, CDR1 is SGDLS and CDR2 is YYNGEE. The CDR3 totals 15 residues. The V segment lost 4 bases and the J segment 2 bases; nucleotides outside the gene matches: 7.

This clonotype was seen repeatedly, ten times or more. The V and J genes are TRBV27 and TRBJ1-2; 9 bases agree with TRBD1. Germline CDR1 is MNHEY and CDR2 is SMNVEV (reference sequence). The length of the CDR3 is 16 residues. V was clipped by 4 bases and J by 4 bases; unmatched bases: 10. This CDR3 is CASSSYRDRATYGYTF. The CDR3 DNA reads TGTGCCAGCAGTTCTTACCGGGACAGGGCCACCTATGGCTACACCTTC.

In its sample, this clonotype was seen many times. The gene calls are TRBV11-2 and TRBJ1-1; D uncertain. Germline lookup yields CDR1 SGHAT and CDR2 FQNNGV. This CDR3 contains 16 residues. V was clipped by 5 bases and J by 2 bases, with 18 bases between them. The CDR3 here is CASSLVGADPNTEAFF. The CDR3 nucleotides are TGTGCCAGCAGCCTCGTCGGAGCAGATCCAAACACTGAAGCTTTCTTT.

In its sample, this clonotype was seen many times. This chain's CDR3 is CASSEAGANTEAFF. CDR3 DNA sequence: TGTGCCAGCAGTGAAGCGGGGGCGAACACTGAAGCTTTCTTT. J is TRBJ1-1 and V is TRBV6-1; TRBD1 might be the D (6 bases). CDR1 and CDR2 (germline): MNHNS, SASEGT. The CDR3 contains 14 residues. The V end lost 0 bases, the J end lost 1 base, and 6 bases lay between the germline ends.

A few counts support this clonotype. V gene TRBV12-2 combines with J gene TRBJ2-6; the table's TRBD1 call for D was not verified on the DNA. TRBV12-2 is a known pseudogene. The CDR3 is made up of 16 amino acids. This CDR3 is CASRNAPCSGANVLTF. CDR3 in DNA: TGTGCAAGTCGCAACGCCCCCTGTTCTGGGGCCAACGTCCTGACTTTC.

This clonotype was detected ten times or more. V is TRBV5-1 and J is TRBJ2-1; the D gene is possibly TRBD2 (5 bases). The ends were cut back, 2 bases at V and 7 bases at J, with 16 bases in the middle. The germline gives CDR1 SGHRS, CDR2 YFSETQ. The CDR3 covers 15 residues. The CDR3 coding sequence is TGCGCCAGCAGCTTCTCCGAGGGTGGGTGGAATGAGCAGTTCTTC. This codes for CASSFSEGGWNEQFF.

This clonotype was counted at least ten times. The J gene is TRBJ2-3, the V gene TRBV24-1; TRBD2 might be the D (6 bases). Germline assignment: CDR1 KGHDR and CDR2 SFDVKD. V was cut by 9 bases and J by 0 bases, with 6 bases left in between. The CDR3 is 12 amino acids. The CDR3 region has the DNA TGTGCCACCGCGGGGAGCACAGATACGCAGTATTTT. Protein: CATAGSTDTQYF.

This clonotype was seen many times. The V call is TRBV3-1, the J call TRBJ1-6; TRBD1 might be the D (6 bases). V lost 4 bases and J lost 7, with 11 bases in between. The CDR3 sequence is 14 residues long. Germline lookup yields CDR1 LGHDT and CDR2 YNNKEL (reference sequence). The CDR3 DNA reads TGTGCCAGCAGCCCCTGGACAGAGAATTCACCCCTCCACTTT. Translation gives CASSPWTENSPLHF.

The chain carries TRBV7-9 and TRBJ2-3; D is undetermined. Germline assignment: CDR1 SEHNR and CDR2 FQNEAQ (reference sequence). The length of the CDR3 is 16 residues. V lost 1 base and J lost 0, with 11 bases in between. CDR3 coding DNA: TGTGCCAGCAGCTTAGACGTAAGGGAAAGCACAGATACGCAGTATTTT. Its translation is CASSLDVRESTDTQYF. The variable domain in full, completed from reference TRBV7-9 and TRBJ2-3, reads DTGVSQNPRHKITKRGQNVTFRCDPISEHNRLYWYRQTLGQGPEFLTYFQNEAQLEKSRLLSDRFSAERPKGSFSTLEIQRTEQGDSAMYLCASSLDVRESTDTQYFGPGTRLTVL.

This clonotype came up a few times. The chain combines TRBV6-5 with TRBJ2-5; 7 bases fit TRBD1. The CDR3 is 17 amino acids. V was clipped by 1 base and J by 5 bases; unmatched bases: 13. Germline V gene sequence: CDR1 MNHEY, CDR2 SVGAGI. The CDR3 DNA reads as TGTGCCAGCAGTTACTACTTTGGGACAGAACCAACCGAGACCCAGTACTTC. This codes for CASSYYFGTEPTETQYF.

The sample holds a few counts of this clonotype. This chain joins TRBV27 and TRBJ2-3; D not resolved. The CDR3 extends over 13 amino acids. V lost 4 bases and J lost 2, with 7 bases in between. Germline V lookup: CDR1 MNHEY, CDR2 SMNVEV (reference sequence). CDR3 sequence (DNA): TGTGCCAGCAGTTACGGATCCACAGATACGCAGTATTTT. Protein product: CASSYGSTDTQYF.

There are many counts of this clonotype. The chain carries TRBV20-1 and TRBJ1-2; perhaps TRBD1 as D (5 bases). There are 11 residues in the CDR3. Germline assignment: CDR1 DFQATT and CDR2 SNEGSKA (reference sequence). V dropped 6 bases and J dropped 6 bases, with 11 bases sitting between them. The CDR3 region is CSAGGENGYTF. The DNA for the CDR3 is TGCAGTGCGGGGGGGGAGAATGGCTACACCTTC.

This clonotype occurred a few times. V and J are TRBV4-3 and TRBJ1-4; D may be TRBD1 (6 bases). Trimming took 0 bases from V and 10 from J, leaving 15 bases between them. The CDR3 is 15 amino acids. The V gene's germline CDR1 is LGHNA and CDR2 YSLEER. The CDR3 DNA reads as TGCGCCAGCAGCCAAGATTGGGGGGCGGAGGGAAAACTGTTTTTT. Translated: CASSQDWGAEGKLFF.

This clonotype was counted many times. The chain links TRBV20-1 to TRBJ2-7, with D perhaps TRBD1 (5 bases). The CDR3 sequence is 12 residues long. Per germline, CDR1 DFQATT and CDR2 SNEGSKA (reference sequence). Trimming stripped 0 bases from V and 4 bases from J, with 7 bases between. CDR3 sequence: CSARDQGYEQYF. As DNA, the CDR3 is TGCAGTGCTAGAGACCAGGGTTACGAGCAGTACTTC.

This clonotype was found many times. The rearrangement joins TRBV5-1 to TRBJ1-6, with 11 nucleotides matching TRBD1. In germline, CDR1 is SGHRS, CDR2 YFSETQ. J lost 9 bases, V lost 4 bases, and 3 bases had no gene match. The CDR3 extends over 14 amino acids. CDR3 loop: CASSEGTGGSPLHF. CDR3 bases: TGCGCCAGCAGCGAAGGGACAGGGGGTTCACCCCTCCACTTT.

The chain carries TRBV20-1 and TRBJ2-1; TRBD2 might be the D (6 bases). Germline CDR1 DFQATT, CDR2 SNEGSKA (reference sequence). The CDR3 loop spans 13 amino acids. V was trimmed by 2 bases and J by 7 bases, leaving 12 bases between them. In DNA form, the CDR3 reads TGCAGTGCTAGACGGCGCGGGGAAAATGAGCAGTTCTTC. Translating gives CSARRRGENEQFF.

This chain uses TRBV7-3 with TRBJ2-2, with D tentatively TRBD1 or TRBD2 (5 bases each). V was clipped by 5 bases and J by 7 bases, with 11 bases between them. Germline V gives CDR1 SGHTA, CDR2 FQGTGA. This CDR3 contains 13 residues. The CDR3, as DNA: TGTGCCAGCAGCACCGGGACGGACGGGGAGCTGTTTTTT. Translation: CASSTGTDGELFF.

V is TRBV4-3 and J is TRBJ2-2; tentatively, D is TRBD1 (5 bases). The CDR3 totals 17 residues. Trimming stripped 0 bases from V and 0 bases from J, with 11 bases between. Germline-derived CDR1 and CDR2 are LGHNA and YSLEER. CDR3 sequence: CASSQDLAGTNTGELFF. DNA of the CDR3: TGCGCCAGCAGCCAAGATCTCGCAGGGACGAACACCGGGGAGCTGTTTTTT.

The rearrangement links TRBV4-3 to TRBJ2-6, with TRBD1 identical over 12 bases. Germline V gene data show CDR1 as LGHNA and CDR2 as YSLEER. Germline trimming cut 4 bases from V and 2 bases from J; bases unmatched to any gene: 6. CDR3 length: 18 residues. The CDR3 DNA is TGCGCCAGCAGCCTCGCGGGACAGGGGGCAGCTGGGGCCAACGTCCTGACTTTC. Its translation is CASSLAGQGAAGANVLTF.

This clonotype has ten or more counts. The rearrangement joins TRBV5-1 to TRBJ2-3; 11 nucleotides align to TRBD2. This CDR3 has 17 residues. The V and J ends lost 0 bases and 1 base, in that order; junction bases with no gene match: 4. The germline V gene has CDR1 SGHRS and CDR2 YFSETQ. As DNA, the CDR3 is TGCGCCAGCAGCTTGGCCCCGGGACTAGCGGGCACAGATACGCAGTATTTT. Residues: CASSLAPGLAGTDTQYF.

This clonotype has at least ten counts. The chain is built from TRBV7-2 and TRBJ2-3, with D unresolved. CDR3 size: 13 residues. Germline loops: CDR1 SGHTA, CDR2 FQGNSA. The V and J ends lost 2 bases and 4 bases respectively, with 7 bases between them. The CDR3 protein is CASSLRAADTQYF. The CDR3 DNA reads as TGTGCCAGCAGCTTACGCGCGGCAGATACGCAGTATTTT.

This clonotype was picked up a small number of times. The V and J genes are TRBV7-2 and TRBJ2-5; 7 nucleotides line up with TRBD2. Trimming cost V 5 bases and J 5 bases; bases outside gene matches: 8. This CDR3 is 14 amino acids long. CDR1 is SGHTA, CDR2 FQGNSA, per germline. CDR3 coding DNA: TGTGCCAGCAGCCTACTAGCGATGGATGAGACCCAGTACTTC. Its translation: CASSLLAMDETQYF. Using reference TRBV7-2 and TRBJ2-5 for the parts outside the CDR3, the full variable domain is GAGVSQSPSNKVTEKGKDVELRCDPISGHTALYWYRQSLGQGLEFLIYFQGNSAPDKSGLPSDRFSAERTGGSVSTLTIQRTQQEDSAVYLCASSLLAMDETQYFGPGTRLLVL.

This clonotype has a handful of counts. The chain recombines TRBV7-2 with TRBJ2-3; TRBD2 matches 8 bases. Trimming at V came to 5 bases and at J to 0 bases, leaving 10 bases not matched to a gene. The CDR3 consists of 17 residues. Germline CDR1 is SGHTA and CDR2 is FQGNSA. The CDR3 is CASSPPGGGSSTDTQYF. The CDR3 DNA sequence: TGTGCCAGCAGCCCTCCGGGGGGGGGATCTAGCACAGATACGCAGTATTTT. Full variable domain (remainder filled in from reference TRBV7-2 and TRBJ2-3): GAGVSQSPSNKVTEKGKDVELRCDPISGHTALYWYRQSLGQGLEFLIYFQGNSAPDKSGLPSDRFSAERTGGSVSTLTIQRTQQEDSAVYLCASSPPGGGSSTDTQYFGPGTRLTVL.

This clonotype was detected ten times or more. The rearrangement uses TRBV23-1 and TRBJ2-6, with 9 bases identical to TRBD1. TRBV23-1 is noted as an ORF with a role that remains uncertain. The CDR3 is 14 residues long. The ends lost 2 bases at V and 18 bases at J; junction bases unmatched: 11. CDR3 protein: CASSQAPQRTGATF. CDR3 bases: TGCGCCAGCAGTCAAGCGCCACAGAGGACAGGGGCGACTTTC.